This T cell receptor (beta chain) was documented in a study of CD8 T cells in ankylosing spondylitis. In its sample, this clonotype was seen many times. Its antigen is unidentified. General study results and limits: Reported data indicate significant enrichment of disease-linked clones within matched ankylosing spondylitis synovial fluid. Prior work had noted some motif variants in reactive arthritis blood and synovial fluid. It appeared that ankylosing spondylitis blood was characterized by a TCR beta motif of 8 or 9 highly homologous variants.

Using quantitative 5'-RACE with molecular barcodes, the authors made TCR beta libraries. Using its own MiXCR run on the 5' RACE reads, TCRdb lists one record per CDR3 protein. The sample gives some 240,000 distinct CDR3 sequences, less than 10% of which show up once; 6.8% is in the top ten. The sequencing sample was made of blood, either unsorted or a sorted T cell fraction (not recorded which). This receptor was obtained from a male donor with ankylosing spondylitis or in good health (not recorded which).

The DNA for the CDR3 is TGCAGCGTTGAAGCGGCAGATTCCGGGGAGCTGTTTTTT. It translates to CSVEAADSGELFF. The chain links TRBV29-1 to TRBJ2-2, with D hard to call. CDR1 SQVTM and CDR2 ANQGSEA come from the germline V gene. CDR3 length: 13 residues. Trimming pared 1 base from V and 6 bases from J, leaving 9 bases between.